Sequencing of this TCR beta chain was carried out in a study of T cell responses to AZD1222 COVID-19 vaccine. Study conclusions and caveats: Sampling captured repertoires only after the peak T cell response. Spike regions recognized by vaccine-associated CD4 TCRs spanned the protein, led by 160-218 and 743-854.

Comment on this clone: Its antigen is as yet unknown.

Assay used: immunoSEQ multiplex PCR; TCRdb lists only in-frame clones, some missing. Among 90,000 to 150,000 clones listed, 80% to 90% were seen once. The CDR3 runs to 14 residues. V gave up 1 base and J gave up 1 base, with 2 bases separating them. Looked up from germline, CDR1 is SEHNR and CDR2 is FQNEAQ (reference sequence). Sequenced material: peripheral blood, taken on day 0 of AZD1222 vaccination. The genes are TRBV7-9 and TRBJ1-6; unclear D gene. The sequence derives from an adult in good health. CDR3 loop: CASSLGSYNSPLHF. CDR3 DNA: TGTGCCAGCAGCTTAGGATCCTATAATTCACCCCTCCACTTT.